This TCR beta chain was profiled in a study of cytomegalovirus exposure and HLA in healthy donors. Study summary: Previous work identified 95 million to 120 million unique TCR beta sequences from around 170 million T cells.

Germline-derived CDR1 and CDR2 are MNHNS and SASEGT. The CDR3 sequence is 12 residues long. Vbeta (60) and Jbeta (13) primers were used in the PCR. Sequencing was performed with immunoSEQ multiplex PCR; in TCRdb, only in-frame clones are kept and a portion is missing. The data hold about 170,000 clones, with approximately 76% observed a single time. With respect to this clone: One junction end does not reproduce the germline sequence, and a read error may be involved.

Input material: PBMCs. V usage is TRBV6-1 and J usage is TRBJ2-7; 8 positions agree with TRBD1. The sequence was collected from a female donor in good health and CMV-seronegative. The CDR3 nucleotides are TGTGCCAGCAGTTCTAACCAGGGGGCGAAGAACTTC. Translation: CASSSNQGAKNF.